These 9 T cell receptor beta chains originate from one sample sequenced in a study of blood T cell repertoires in COVID-19. Generated by immunoSEQ multiplex PCR, the TCRdb table keeps only in-frame clones and is missing some. The sample contains roughly 200,000 clones, around 84% of which appear only once. Source material: peripheral blood. The receptors stem from a man aged 60 to 75 with acute or convalescent COVID-19.

This sequence joins TRBV11-2 and TRBJ1-2, with 7 bases fitting TRBD1. The CDR3 spans 17 residues. The V segment lost 3 bases and the J segment 4 bases; nucleotides outside the gene matches: 14. Per the germline V gene, CDR1 is SGHAT and CDR2 is FQNNGV. CDR3 in DNA: TGTGCCAGCAGCTTTACGGCCGGAGGGGGCTCCGCCTATGGCTACACCTTC. Its translation is CASSFTAGGGSAYGYTF.

The chain combines TRBV5-1 with TRBJ2-6; D is unclear. Germline values: CDR1 SGHRS, CDR2 YFSETQ. The V end was cut by 5 bases, the J end by 1 base, with 4 bases between. This CDR3 has 13 residues. CDR3 in amino acids: CASRTSGANVLTF. CDR3 DNA: TGCGCCAGCAGGACATCTGGGGCCAACGTCCTGACTTTC.

The V gene is TRBV18, the J gene TRBJ1-3; TRBD1 aligns across 7 bases. CDR3 length equals 14 residues. The junction had 0 bases not matched to a gene; V was cut back by 4 bases and J by 0 bases. The germline V gene encodes CDR1 KGHSH and CDR2 LQKENI. CDR3 amino acids: CASSRDSSGNTIYF. The CDR3 DNA reads TGTGCCAGCTCACGGGACAGCTCTGGAAACACCATATATTTT.

This clone was picked up one time. This chain joins TRBV11-2 and TRBJ2-3, with D possibly being TRBD2 (5 bases). Germline CDR1 is SGHAT and CDR2 is FQNNGV. Trimming stripped 0 bases from V and 0 bases from J, with 10 bases between. The CDR3 is 16 amino acids. This chain's CDR3 is CASSLEGRGSTDTQYF. The CDR3 DNA reads TGTGCCAGCAGCTTAGAGGGCCGAGGGAGCACAGATACGCAGTATTTT. Full variable domain (missing parts from reference TRBV11-2 and TRBJ2-3): EAGVAQSPRYKIIEKRQSVAFWCNPISGHATLYWYQQILGQGPKLLIQFQNNGVVDDSQLPKDRFSAERLKGVDSTLKIQPAKLEDSAVYLCASSLEGRGSTDTQYFGPGTRLTVL.

The chain combines TRBV6-5 with TRBJ2-2; TRBD1 is a possible D gene (6 bases). The length of the CDR3 is 13 residues. Trimming took 9 bases from V and 4 from J, leaving 12 bases between them. Germline V CDR1 and CDR2: MNHEY, SVGAGI. CDR3 nucleotide sequence: TGTGCCAGTGGGGAAGGGGGCACCGGGGAGCTGTTTTTT. Encoded protein: CASGEGGTGELFF.

The J gene is TRBJ2-1, the V gene TRBV20-1; D is undetermined. With 5 bases removed from V and 6 bases from J, the gap between germline ends came to 8 bases. This CDR3 has 11 amino acids. Germline V lookup: CDR1 DFQATT, CDR2 SNEGSKA (reference sequence). The CDR3 nucleotides are TGCAGTGCTTTTACAAGCAATGAGCAGTTCTTC. Encoded protein: CSAFTSNEQFF.

The V call is TRBV28, the J call TRBJ1-2, with unresolved D. The V end lost 1 base, the J end lost 8 bases, and 11 bases lay between the germline ends. This CDR3 is 13 amino acids long. Germline CDR1 is MDHEN and CDR2 is SYDVKM. The CDR3 reads CASSLYSPEGYTF. The CDR3 nucleotides are TGTGCCAGCAGTTTATATAGCCCAGAGGGCTACACCTTC.

V usage is TRBV13 and J usage is TRBJ2-3; 7 nucleotides line up with TRBD1. Trimming cost V 3 bases and J 3 bases; bases outside gene matches: 6. There are 15 residues in the CDR3. Germline V CDR1 and CDR2: PRHDT, FYEKMQ (reference sequence). The CDR3 reads CASSLRVGQTDTQYF. The CDR3 DNA reads TGTGCCAGCAGCTTGCGTGTGGGACAGACAGATACGCAGTATTTT.

The CDR3 loop reads CASSLAAGAGEQYF. The CDR3, as DNA: TGTGCCAGCAGCTTGGCGGCAGGGGCAGGGGAGCAGTACTTC. The V and J genes are TRBV5-5 and TRBJ2-7, with D maybe TRBD1 (6 bases). The CDR3 sequence is 14 residues long. V lost 0 bases and J lost 7, with 14 bases in between. The germline CDR1 and CDR2 sequences are SGHKS and YYEKEE (reference sequence).